This paragraph covers one T cell receptor (beta chain) sequence. Method: immunoSEQ multiplex PCR; TCRdb's copy keeps in-frame clones and lacks some. The sample lists tens of thousands of clones, roughly 89% occurring once. This entry is derived from a study of T cell changes during pregnancy in multiple sclerosis. J was trimmed by 4 bases and V by 4 bases; bases with no gene match: 7. Germline CDR1 and CDR2: SGHNT and YYREEE (reference sequence). CDR3 length: 14 residues. The chain uses TRBV5-4 and TRBJ1-1; 7 bases are a match to TRBD1. The specimen comprised peripheral blood, sampled in the second trimester of pregnancy. The sequence was obtained from a female donor with multiple sclerosis, enrolled in a pregnancy study. In DNA, the CDR3 is TGTGCCAGCAGCCTCCAACAGGGGTCCACTGAAGCTTTCTTT. Amino acid sequence: CASSLQQGSTEAFF.